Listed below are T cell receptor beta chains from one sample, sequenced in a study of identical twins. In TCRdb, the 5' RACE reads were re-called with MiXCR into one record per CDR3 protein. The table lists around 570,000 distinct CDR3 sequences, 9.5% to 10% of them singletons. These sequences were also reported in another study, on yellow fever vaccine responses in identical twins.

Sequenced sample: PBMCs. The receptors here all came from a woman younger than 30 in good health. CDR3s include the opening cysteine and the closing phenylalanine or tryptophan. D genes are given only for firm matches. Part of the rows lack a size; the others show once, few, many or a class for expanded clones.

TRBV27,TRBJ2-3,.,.,CASSLYSSKYTDTQYF,TGTGCCAGCAGTTTATATTCCTCAAAGTACACAGATACGCAGTATTTT
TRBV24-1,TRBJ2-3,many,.,CATSDARYTQYF,TGTGCCACCAGTGACGCCCGGTATACGCAGTATTTT
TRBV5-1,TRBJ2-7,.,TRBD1,CASSPPDRGPQYF,TGCGCCAGCAGCCCACCAGACAGGGGCCCGCAGTACTTC
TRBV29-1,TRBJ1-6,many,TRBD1,CSVVLDRGSPLHF,TGCAGCGTTGTGTTGGACAGGGGGTCACCCCTCCACTTT
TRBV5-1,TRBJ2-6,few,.,CASSLAIGGGANVLTF,TGCGCCAGCAGCTTGGCCATTGGGGGTGGGGCCAACGTCCTGACTTTC
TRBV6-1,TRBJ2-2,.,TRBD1,CASSALAGQGRAGEQFF,TGTGCCAGCAGCGCCCTTGCGGGACAGGGACGCGCCGGGGAGCAGTTTTTT
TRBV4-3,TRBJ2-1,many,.,CASSQEGVSPNEQFF,TGCGCCAGCAGCCAAGAGGGGGTTAGCCCCAATGAGCAGTTCTTC
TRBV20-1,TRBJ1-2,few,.,CSANHGTDFLANYGYTF,TGCAGTGCGAATCACGGGACTGATTTCCTAGCTAACTATGGCTACACCTTC
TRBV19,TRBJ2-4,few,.,CASSISGGRDKNIQYF,TGTGCCAGTAGTATCTCCGGGGGTAGGGACAAAAACATTCAGTACTTC
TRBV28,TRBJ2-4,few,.,CASTRGGPRGIQYF,TGTGCCAGCACCCGTGGGGGCCCCCGGGGCATTCAGTACTTC
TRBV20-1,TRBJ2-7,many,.,CSAREWGAYEQYF,TGCAGTGCTAGAGAGTGGGGGGCTTACGAGCAGTACTTC
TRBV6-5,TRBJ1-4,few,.,CASSSGPNEKLFF,TGTGCCAGCAGTTCCGGACCTAATGAAAAACTGTTTTTT
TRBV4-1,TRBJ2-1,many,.,CASSQDQGHEQFF,TGCGCCAGCAGCCAAGACCAGGGACATGAGCAGTTCTTC
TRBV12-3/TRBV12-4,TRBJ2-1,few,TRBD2,CASSFLARTSGPPVYNEQFF,TGTGCCAGCAGTTTTCTAGCCCGGACTAGCGGACCCCCCGTTTACAATGAGCAGTTCTTC
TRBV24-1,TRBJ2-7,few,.,CATSDSGQSSLHEQYF,TGTGCCACCAGTGATTCCGGGCAGTCTTCTCTCCACGAGCAGTACTTC
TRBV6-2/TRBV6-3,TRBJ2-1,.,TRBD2,CANSYVPRGGQDPYLHNEQFF,TGTGCCAACAGTTACGTTCCGCGGGGGGGCCAAGACCCCTACCTACACAATGAGCAGTTCTTC
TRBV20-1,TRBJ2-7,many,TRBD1,CSARDRFVAGGYEQYF,TGCAGTGCTAGAGATCGGTTCGTTGCAGGGGGCTACGAGCAGTACTTC